This T cell receptor beta chain originates from a study of T cells after yellow fever vaccination. The study's findings and limits: It was a small share of clonotypes that appeared in both CD4 and CD8 compartments. Post-booster reappearance was seen for most primary-vaccination clones (nearly 97% CD4, around 91% CD8).

The CDR3 is 15 residues long. V lost 3 bases and J lost 1; bases outside the gene matches: 5. Germline CDR1 and CDR2: DFQATT and SNEGSKA (reference sequence). With regard to this clonotype: What it recognizes is unknown.

It was through 5'RACE template switching that TCR cDNA was made, with a universal primer site and UMIs added. TCRdb processed the 5' RACE reads anew with MiXCR; each CDR3 protein has one entry. The sample consists of some 350,000 distinct CDR3 sequences, around 10% of them appearing once. The clonotype originates from a man aged 18 to 29 who received the YFV17D yellow fever vaccine. The input for sequencing was PBMCs, taken on the day of the first yellow fever vaccination. V is TRBV20-1 and J is TRBJ2-1; 8 bases agree with TRBD2. CDR3 DNA sequence: TGCAGTGCTAGCGGGGGGGCAAGATCCTACAATGAGCAGTTCTTC. Translating gives CSASGGARSYNEQFF.